This TCR beta chain was recorded in a study of CD8+ T cells in alopecia areata. This clone has more than one count but fewer than ten. Peripheral blood, together with lesional scalp punch biopsies, was collected from alopecia areata patients. Isolated RNA was reverse transcribed into cDNA used as the sequencing template. Sequenced by immunoSEQ multiplex PCR; TCRdb stores in-frame clones only, minus some. The sample holds 110,000 to 150,000 clones, around 50% seen once. The germline V gene encodes CDR1 SGHRS and CDR2 YFSETQ. V lost 4 bases and J lost 5, with 13 bases in between. CDR3 size: 14 residues. This TCR was sampled from a human donor with alopecia areata. The chain links TRBV5-1 to TRBJ2-4; either TRBD1 or TRBD2 may supply D (5 bases each). Specimen: CD4+ T cells sorted from blood, collected at week 0. The CDR3 DNA is TGCGCCAGCAGCACAACTAGGGGCCAAAACATTCAGTACTTC. It codes for CASSTTRGQNIQYF.